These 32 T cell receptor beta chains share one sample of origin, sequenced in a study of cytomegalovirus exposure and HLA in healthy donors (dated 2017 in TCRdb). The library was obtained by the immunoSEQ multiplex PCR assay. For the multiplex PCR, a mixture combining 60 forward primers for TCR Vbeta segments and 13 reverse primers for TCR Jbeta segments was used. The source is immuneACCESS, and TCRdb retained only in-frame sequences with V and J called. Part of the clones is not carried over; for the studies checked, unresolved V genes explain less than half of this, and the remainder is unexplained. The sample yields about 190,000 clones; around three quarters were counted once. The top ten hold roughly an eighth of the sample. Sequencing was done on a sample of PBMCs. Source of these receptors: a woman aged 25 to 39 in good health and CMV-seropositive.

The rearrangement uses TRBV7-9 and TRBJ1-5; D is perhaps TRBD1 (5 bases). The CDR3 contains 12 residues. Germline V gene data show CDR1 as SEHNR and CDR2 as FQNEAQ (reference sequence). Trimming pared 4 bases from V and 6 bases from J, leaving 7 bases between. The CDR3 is CASSWGGQPQHF. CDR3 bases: TGTGCCAGCAGCTGGGGGGGTCAGCCCCAGCATTTT.

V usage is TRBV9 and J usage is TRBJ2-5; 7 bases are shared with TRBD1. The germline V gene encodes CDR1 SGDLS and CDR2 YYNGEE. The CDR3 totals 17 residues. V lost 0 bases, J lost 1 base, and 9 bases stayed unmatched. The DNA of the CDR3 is TGTGCCAGCAGCGTAGCGGGGTCGAGGACAGGCCAAGAGACCCAGTACTTC. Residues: CASSVAGSRTGQETQYF.

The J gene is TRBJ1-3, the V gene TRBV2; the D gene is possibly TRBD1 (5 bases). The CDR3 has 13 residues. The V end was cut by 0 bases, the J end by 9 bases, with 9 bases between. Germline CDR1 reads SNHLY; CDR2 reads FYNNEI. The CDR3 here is CASSEARVATIYF. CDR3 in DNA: TGTGCCAGCAGTGAAGCCAGGGTGGCCACCATATATTTT.

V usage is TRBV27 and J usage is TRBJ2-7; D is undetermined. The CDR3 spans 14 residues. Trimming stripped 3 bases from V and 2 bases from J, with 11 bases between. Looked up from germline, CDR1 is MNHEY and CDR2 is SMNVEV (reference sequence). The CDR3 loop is CASSFSGATYEQYF. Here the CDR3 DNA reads TGTGCCAGCAGTTTCTCCGGTGCCACCTACGAGCAGTACTTC.

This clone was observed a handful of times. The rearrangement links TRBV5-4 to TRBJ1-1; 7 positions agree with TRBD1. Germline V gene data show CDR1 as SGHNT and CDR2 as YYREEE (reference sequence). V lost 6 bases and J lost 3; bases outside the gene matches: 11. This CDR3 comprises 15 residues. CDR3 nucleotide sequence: TGTGCCAGCACCACAGGGGCTAAGCGGGACACTGAAGCTTTCTTT. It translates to CASTTGAKRDTEAFF.

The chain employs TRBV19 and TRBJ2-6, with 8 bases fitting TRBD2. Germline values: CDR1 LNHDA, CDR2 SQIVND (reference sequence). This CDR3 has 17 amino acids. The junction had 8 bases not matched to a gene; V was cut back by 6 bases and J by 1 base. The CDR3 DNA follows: TGTGCCAGTAGGCCTCTAGCGGGCGGGTCTGGGGCCAACGTCCTGACTTTC. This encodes CASRPLAGGSGANVLTF.

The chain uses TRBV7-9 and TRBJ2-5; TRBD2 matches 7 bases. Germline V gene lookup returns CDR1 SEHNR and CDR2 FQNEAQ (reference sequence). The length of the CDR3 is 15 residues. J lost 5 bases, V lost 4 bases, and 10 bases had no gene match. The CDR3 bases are TGTGCCAGCAGCTACGGGGCGGGAGTCTGGGAGACCCAGTACTTC. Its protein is CASSYGAGVWETQYF.

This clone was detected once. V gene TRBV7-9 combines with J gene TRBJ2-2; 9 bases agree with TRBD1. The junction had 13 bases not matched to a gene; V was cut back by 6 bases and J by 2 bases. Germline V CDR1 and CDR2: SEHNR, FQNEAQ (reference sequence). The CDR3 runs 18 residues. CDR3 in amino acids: CASREGQGLGYNTGELFF. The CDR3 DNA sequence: TGTGCCAGCAGAGAGGGACAGGGCCTGGGTTATAACACCGGGGAGCTGTTTTTT.

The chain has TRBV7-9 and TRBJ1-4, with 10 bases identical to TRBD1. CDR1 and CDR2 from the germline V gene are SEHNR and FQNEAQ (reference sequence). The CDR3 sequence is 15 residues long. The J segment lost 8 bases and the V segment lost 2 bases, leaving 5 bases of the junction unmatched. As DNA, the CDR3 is TGTGCCAGCAGCTTACGGGACAGGGGAGGCGAAAAACTGTTTTTT. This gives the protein CASSLRDRGGEKLFF. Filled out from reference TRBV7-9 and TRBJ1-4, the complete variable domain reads DTGVSQNPRHKITKRGQNVTFRCDPISEHNRLYWYRQTLGQGPEFLTYFQNEAQLEKSRLLSDRFSAERPKGSFSTLEIQRTEQGDSAMYLCASSLRDRGGEKLFFGSGTQLSVL.

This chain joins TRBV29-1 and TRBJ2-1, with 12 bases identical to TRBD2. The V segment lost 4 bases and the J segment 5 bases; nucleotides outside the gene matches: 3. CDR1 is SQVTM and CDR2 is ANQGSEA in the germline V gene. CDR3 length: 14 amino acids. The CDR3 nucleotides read TGCAGCGTTGGGGGACTAGCGGGCCACAATGAGCAGTTCTTC. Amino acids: CSVGGLAGHNEQFF.

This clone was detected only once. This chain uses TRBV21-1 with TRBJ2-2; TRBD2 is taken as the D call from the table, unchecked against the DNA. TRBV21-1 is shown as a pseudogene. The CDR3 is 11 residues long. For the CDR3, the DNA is TGTGCCAGCAGCCTCACCGGGGAGCTGTTTTTT. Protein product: CASSLTGELFF.

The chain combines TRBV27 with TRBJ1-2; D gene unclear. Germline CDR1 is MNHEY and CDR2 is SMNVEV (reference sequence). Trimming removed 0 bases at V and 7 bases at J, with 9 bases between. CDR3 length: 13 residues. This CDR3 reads CASSLSSYRGYTF. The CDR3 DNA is TGTGCCAGCAGTTTATCTTCCTATCGTGGCTACACCTTC.

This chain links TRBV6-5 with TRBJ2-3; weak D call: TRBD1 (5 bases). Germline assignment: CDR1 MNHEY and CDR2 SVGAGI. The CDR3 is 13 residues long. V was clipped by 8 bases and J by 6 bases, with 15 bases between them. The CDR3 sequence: CASGRIRADTQYF. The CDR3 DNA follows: TGTGCCAGCGGCCGCATCAGGGCGGATACGCAGTATTTT.

The CDR3 sequence is CASGGSQETQYF. CDR3 in DNA: TGTGCCAGCGGCGGGTCCCAAGAGACCCAGTACTTC. The V gene is TRBV14, the J gene TRBJ2-5, with D perhaps TRBD2 (5 bases). The CDR3 runs to 12 residues. With 8 bases removed from V and 1 base from J, the gap between germline ends came to 8 bases. Germline lookup yields CDR1 SGHDN and CDR2 FVKESK.

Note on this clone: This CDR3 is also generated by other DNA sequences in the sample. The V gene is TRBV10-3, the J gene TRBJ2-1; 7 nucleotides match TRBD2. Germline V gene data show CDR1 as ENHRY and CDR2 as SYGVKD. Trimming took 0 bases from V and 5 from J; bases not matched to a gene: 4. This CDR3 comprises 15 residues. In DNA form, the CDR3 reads TGTGCCATCAGTGAGTCGACTAGCAGTAACAATGAGCAGTTCTTC. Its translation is CAISESTSSNNEQFF.

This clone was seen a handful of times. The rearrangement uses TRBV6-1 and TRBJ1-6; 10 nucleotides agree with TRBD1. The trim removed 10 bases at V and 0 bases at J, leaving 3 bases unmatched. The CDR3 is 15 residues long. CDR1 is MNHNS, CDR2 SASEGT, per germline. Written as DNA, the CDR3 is TGTGCCACCCGGACAGGGGGCTCCTATAATTCACCCCTCCACTTT. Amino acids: CATRTGGSYNSPLHF.

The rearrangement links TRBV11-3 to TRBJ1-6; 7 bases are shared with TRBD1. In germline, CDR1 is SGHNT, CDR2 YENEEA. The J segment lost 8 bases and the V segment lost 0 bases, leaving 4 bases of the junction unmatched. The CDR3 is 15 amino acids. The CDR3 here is CASSLDLTGDSPLHF. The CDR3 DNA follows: TGTGCCAGCAGCTTAGATTTAACAGGGGATTCACCCCTCCACTTT.

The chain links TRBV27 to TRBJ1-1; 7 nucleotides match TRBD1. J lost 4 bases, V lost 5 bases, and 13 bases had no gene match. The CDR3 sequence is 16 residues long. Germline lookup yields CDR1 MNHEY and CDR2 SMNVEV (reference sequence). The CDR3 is CASSPRWRGQVTEAFF. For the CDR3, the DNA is TGTGCCAGCAGTCCCCGGTGGAGGGGGCAGGTCACTGAAGCTTTCTTT.

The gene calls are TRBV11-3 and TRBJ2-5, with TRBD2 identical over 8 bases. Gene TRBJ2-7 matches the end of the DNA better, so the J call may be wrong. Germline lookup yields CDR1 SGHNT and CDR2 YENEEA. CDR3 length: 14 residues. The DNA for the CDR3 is TGTGCCAGCAGCTTAGGCGGCGGGGGGTACGAGCAGTACTTC. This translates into CASSLGGGGYEQYF.

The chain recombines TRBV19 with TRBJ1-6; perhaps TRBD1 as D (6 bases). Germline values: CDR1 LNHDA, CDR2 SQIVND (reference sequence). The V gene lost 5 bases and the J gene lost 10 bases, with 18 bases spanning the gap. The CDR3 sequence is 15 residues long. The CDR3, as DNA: TGTGCCAGTAGTCGCAGCACAGGGTGGGGGTCACCCCTCCACTTT. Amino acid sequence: CASSRSTGWGSPLHF.

The CDR3 is CASSLELRGHYEQYF. The CDR3 DNA reads TGTGCCAGCAGTTTAGAACTAAGGGGACACTACGAGCAGTACTTC. The V call is TRBV28, the J call TRBJ2-7, with D perhaps matching TRBD1 (6 bases). From germline, CDR1 is MDHEN and CDR2 SYDVKM. V was cut by 2 bases and J by 3 bases, with 14 bases left in between. The CDR3 contains 15 residues.

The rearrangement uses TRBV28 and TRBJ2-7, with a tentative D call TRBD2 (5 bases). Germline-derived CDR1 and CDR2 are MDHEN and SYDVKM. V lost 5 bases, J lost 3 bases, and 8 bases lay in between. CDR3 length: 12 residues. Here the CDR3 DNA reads TGTGCCAGCAGTCCGGACTTCTACGAGCAGTACTTC. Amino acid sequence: CASSPDFYEQYF. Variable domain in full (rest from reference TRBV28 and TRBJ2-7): DVKVTQSSRYLVKRTGEKVFLECVQDMDHENMFWYRQDPGLGLRLIYFSYDVKMKEKGDIPEGYSVSREKKERFSLILESASTNQTSMYLCASSPDFYEQYFGPGTRLTVT.

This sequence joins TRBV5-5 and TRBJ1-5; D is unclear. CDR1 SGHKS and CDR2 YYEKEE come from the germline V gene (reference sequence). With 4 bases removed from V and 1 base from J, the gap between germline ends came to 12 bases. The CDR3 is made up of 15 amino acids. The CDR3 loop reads CASSPQSRSNQPQHF. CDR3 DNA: TGTGCCAGCAGCCCCCAGTCGAGGAGCAATCAGCCCCAGCATTTT.

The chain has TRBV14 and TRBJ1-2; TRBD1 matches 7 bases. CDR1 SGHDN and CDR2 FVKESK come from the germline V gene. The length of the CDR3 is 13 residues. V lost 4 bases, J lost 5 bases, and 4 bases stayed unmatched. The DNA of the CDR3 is TGTGCCAGCAGCCGAGGGACAGCTTATGGCTACACCTTC. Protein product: CASSRGTAYGYTF.

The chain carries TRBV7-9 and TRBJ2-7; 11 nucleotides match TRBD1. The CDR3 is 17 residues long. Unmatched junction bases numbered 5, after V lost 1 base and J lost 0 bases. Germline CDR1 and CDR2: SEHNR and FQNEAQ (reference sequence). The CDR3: CASSLGGQGASSYEQYF. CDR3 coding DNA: TGTGCCAGCAGCTTAGGTGGACAGGGGGCCAGCTCCTACGAGCAGTACTTC.

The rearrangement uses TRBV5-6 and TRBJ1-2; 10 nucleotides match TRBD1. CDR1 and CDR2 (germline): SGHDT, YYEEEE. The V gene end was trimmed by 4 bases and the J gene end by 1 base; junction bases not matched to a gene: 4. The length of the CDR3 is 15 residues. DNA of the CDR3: TGTGCCAGCAGCGCCGGACAGGGGGATAACTATGGCTACACCTTC. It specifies CASSAGQGDNYGYTF.

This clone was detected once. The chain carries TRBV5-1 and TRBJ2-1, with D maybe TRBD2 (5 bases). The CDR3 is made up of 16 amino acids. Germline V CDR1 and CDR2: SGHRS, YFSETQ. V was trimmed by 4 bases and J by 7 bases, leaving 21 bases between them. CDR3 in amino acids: CASSRETEMRVNEQFF. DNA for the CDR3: TGCGCCAGCAGCCGGGAAACAGAGATGCGAGTGAATGAGCAGTTCTTC.

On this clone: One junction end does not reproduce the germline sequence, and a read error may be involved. CDR3 nucleotides: TGTGCCAGCAGCTCTCCGGGACTGGGAACGCGGCACTTC. Its translation: CASSSPGLGTRHF. This sequence joins TRBV5-4 and TRBJ2-5; TRBD2 might be the D (6 bases). Germline assignment: CDR1 SGHNT and CDR2 YYREEE (reference sequence). The CDR3 runs 13 residues. The whole variable domain, filled in from reference TRBV5-4 and TRBJ2-5, reads ETGVTQSPTHLIKTRGQQVTLRCSSQSGHNTVSWYQQALGQGPQFIFQYYREEENGRGNFPPRFSGLQFPNYSSELNVNALELDDSALYLCASSSPGLGTRHFGPGTRLLVL.

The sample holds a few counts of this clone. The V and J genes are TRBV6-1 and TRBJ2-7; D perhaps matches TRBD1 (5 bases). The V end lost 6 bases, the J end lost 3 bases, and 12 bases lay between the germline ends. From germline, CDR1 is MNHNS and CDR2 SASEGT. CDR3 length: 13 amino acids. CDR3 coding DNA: TGTGCCAGCAGATCGTCAGGGTTCTACGAGCAGTACTTC. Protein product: CASRSSGFYEQYF.

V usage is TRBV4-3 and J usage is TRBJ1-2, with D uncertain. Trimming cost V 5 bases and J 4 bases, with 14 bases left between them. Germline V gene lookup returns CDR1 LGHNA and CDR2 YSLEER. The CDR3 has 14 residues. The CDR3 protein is CASSSPGGSYGYTF. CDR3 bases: TGCGCCAGCAGCTCCCCGGGAGGGAGCTATGGCTACACCTTC.

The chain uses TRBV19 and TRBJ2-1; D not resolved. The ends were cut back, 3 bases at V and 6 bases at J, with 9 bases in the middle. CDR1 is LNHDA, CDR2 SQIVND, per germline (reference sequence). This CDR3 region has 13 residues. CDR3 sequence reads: CASSISRSNEQFF. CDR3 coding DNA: TGTGCCAGTAGTATTTCCAGAAGCAATGAGCAGTTCTTC.

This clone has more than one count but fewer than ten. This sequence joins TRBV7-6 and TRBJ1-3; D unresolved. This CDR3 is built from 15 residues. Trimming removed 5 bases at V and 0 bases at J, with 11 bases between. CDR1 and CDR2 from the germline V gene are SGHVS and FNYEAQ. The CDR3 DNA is TGTGCCAGCAGCCCCGACAAGAGCTCTGGAAACACCATATATTTT. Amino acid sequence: CASSPDKSSGNTIYF.